This is a list of T cell receptor beta chains from one sample in a study of T cell repertoires in cytomegalovirus infection. MiXCR, run by TCRdb on the reads, gives a single entry per CDR3 protein. The table lists over 200,000 distinct CDR3 sequences, about 13% of them singletons. The sequenced sample was PBMCs. The receptors shown here come from a human donor in good health (CMV status not recorded). Some clones in this sample may be carry-over from other donors' samples. Both conserved end residues are part of each CDR3. D genes are given only for firm matches. Clone sizes are given selectively: once, few, many, or a class where the clone is expanded.

d_call,j_call,clone_size,v_call,cdr3_nt,cdr3_aa
.,TRBJ2-1,many,TRBV5-5,TGTGCCAGCAGCTTATACATAGGTGGCTACAATGAGCAGTTCTTC,CASSLYIGGYNEQFF
.,TRBJ2-5,.,TRBV4-3,TGCGCCAGCAGCCAAGATCGTGACAGCTGGGAGACCCAGTACTTC,CASSQDRDSWETQYF
TRBD2,TRBJ2-7,few,TRBV5-6,TGTGCCAGCAGCAGGAGCGGGATCTCCTACGAGCAGTACTTC,CASSRSGISYEQYF
.,TRBJ1-6,many,TRBV7-6,TGTGCCAGCAGAGATAATTCACCCCTCCACTTT,CASRDNSPLHF
TRBD1,TRBJ2-1,many,TRBV6-2/TRBV6-3,TGTGCCAGCGTAGCGACAGGGCACCCCTCCAATGAGCAGTTCTTC,CASVATGHPSNEQFF
TRBD1,TRBJ1-1,.,TRBV20-1,TGCAGTGCCGTAACAGGGGGCGGTTTCGAAGCTTTCTTT,CSAVTGGGFEAFF
.,TRBJ1-5,many,TRBV4-1,TGCGCCAGCAGCCAAGTTTTTATAAATCAGCCCCAGCATTTT,CASSQVFINQPQHF
.,TRBJ2-2,few,TRBV28,TGTGCCAGCAGTTCAAGGGGTTTAGGTGCCGGGGAGCTGTTTTTT,CASSSRGLGAGELFF
TRBD1,TRBJ1-1,many,TRBV3-1,TGTGCCAGCAGCCCCACGGACAGGGGGCAGTCCGCTTTCTTT,CASSPTDRGQSAFF
.,TRBJ2-2,.,TRBV27,TGTGCCAGCAGTGCTTCCGGGACACCCTATGCCGGGGAGCTGTTTTTT,CASSASGTPYAGELFF
TRBD1,TRBJ1-2,few,TRBV7-3,TGTGCCAGCAGCCGGGACAGCACTAACTATGGCTACACCTTC,CASSRDSTNYGYTF
TRBD2,TRBJ2-1,few,TRBV6-8,TGTGCCAGTAAACCGGGACTAGCGTACAATGAGCAGTTCTTC,CASKPGLAYNEQFF
.,TRBJ2-3,many,TRBV7-2,TGTGCCAGCAGCAAGACTGGTAACACAGATACGCAGTATTTT,CASSKTGNTDTQYF
.,TRBJ2-1,few,TRBV11-3,TGTGCCAGCAGCCACGGACGCTACAATGAGCAGTTCTTC,CASSHGRYNEQFF
.,TRBJ1-3,.,TRBV9,TGTGCCAGCAGCGTAACGGATGCTGGAAACACCATATATTTT,CASSVTDAGNTIYF
TRBD1,TRBJ1-4,.,TRBV10-3,TGTGCCATCTCATCGGACTTAGCGGGACAGCCTAGGGAAAAACTGTTTTTT,CAISSDLAGQPREKLFF
.,TRBJ2-5,.,TRBV28,TGTGCCAGCACCGAACTCCGACTAGTCCCCCAAGAGACCCAGTACTTC,CASTELRLVPQETQYF
.,TRBJ1-1,.,TRBV19,TGTGCCAGTAGGGACAGCGAGAACACTGAAGCTTTCTTT,CASRDSENTEAFF
.,TRBJ2-7,.,TRBV9,TGTGCCAGCAGCGTAGGCCGGACCCACTACGAGCAGTACTTC,CASSVGRTHYEQYF